The entry that follows covers one TCR beta chain sequence. This clonotype came up many times. There is no known antigen for this receptor. No base quality information exists; no much larger clone differs at one position. Library preparation employed multiplex PCR. Sequencing was performed on an Illumina HiSeq 4000. CDR3 regions were amplified by Arm-PCR with iRepertoire HTBI primers to construct TCR beta libraries. Gel purification was performed on PCR products prior to sequencing. The original pipeline was this. Across samples, about 64 TRBV and 13 to 15 TRBJ segments were identified and used for gene usage analysis of CDR3 amino acid clonotypes. Filtered high-quality paired reads were merged into contigs using COPE and FqMerger. BLAST was used to align contigs to the IMGT TRBV, TRBD and TRBJ reference genes, and CDR3 was defined following IMGT. Any clonotype with a frequency above 0.1% was classified as a highly expanded clone. Repertoire diversity was measured by Shannon entropy, and V-J evenness by the Gini coefficient. Clonotypes shared by more than one individual were considered public. Using fastp at Q25 and MiXCR, TCRdb reprocessed the public reads and kept productive beta chains. Entries are consolidated by CDR3 protein sequence, retaining the most common genes and DNA. What appears here as the V and J calls and clone size reflects TCRdb's work, not the paper's. For this sample there are about 460,000 distinct CDR3 sequences; about 15% appear just once. Approximately 19% of the sample belongs to the ten largest clones.

The data derive from a study of regulatory T cells in long-lasting Graves disease (dated by TCRdb to about 2021). Context from the whole study: Antithyroid drugs had been taken for less than 3 months by newly diagnosed Graves' disease patients. The study was registered as a clinical trial and conducted in China. A total of about 33 samples underwent TCR sequencing, from about 13 patients with persistent Graves' disease and some 20 patients with newly diagnosed Graves' disease. Persistent Graves' disease patients were compared with newly diagnosed Graves' disease patients by peripheral blood TCR sequencing and RNA sequencing. Study-wide conclusions, independent of this receptor: Preferential use of TRBV28, TRBJ1-2 and TRBJ2-5 was observed in persistent disease, whereas TRBV20-1 and TRBJ2-1 were favored in newly diagnosed disease. The small sample size was acknowledged by the authors as a limitation that may reduce accuracy. The study examined only peripheral blood because the primary lesion, thyroid tissue, could not be accessed. Persistent patients shared more public clonotypes among themselves (2,741) than newly diagnosed patients did (over 900). Sequencing and analysis were restricted to the TCR beta chain. Compared with newly diagnosed patients, patients with persistent Graves' disease had lower TCR Shannon entropy and fewer highly expanded clones, which suggests clonal expansion.

The sample's time point label, decoded: newly diagnosed GD, antithyroid drugs for less than 3 months. For both TCR sequencing and RNA sequencing, RNA was extracted from PBMCs using TRIzol. The diagnosis of Graves' disease was made according to American Thyroid Association guidelines. Patients were recruited from an endocrinology department in Xi'an, China. From each patient, approximately 9.9 milliliters of peripheral blood was collected into an EDTA anticoagulant tube. Ficoll Paque Plus density gradient separation was used to isolate PBMCs, and no further T cell sorting was done. An Agilent 2100 Bioanalyzer and agarose gel were used to check RNA quality, and a NanoDrop 2000 was used to measure RNA concentration. The CDR3 starts with the cysteine, ends with the phenylalanine, and has 14 residues. Left in the record is the CDR3 DNA by itself, 42 bases read in frame from the first base. Relative to germline, V is missing 5 bases and J is missing 4 bases, with 5 bases of the junction outside any gene match. From the germline V gene (reference sequence), CDR1 is DFQATT and CDR2 is SNEGSKA.

The sample also formed part of further work on T cells in Graves' hyperthyroidism and ophthalmopathy. The second study, in turn, reports: Stable Graves' hyperthyroidism was defined as the absence of progression to ophthalmopathy over 18 months of follow-up. Hyperthyroidism patients were aged 18 to 65 years and newly diagnosed, with disease duration of less than 2 months. The study excluded patients with uncontrolled infections, other autoimmune diseases, pregnancy or lactation. Diagnoses relied on clinical symptoms, serum thyroxine and TRAb, thyroid ultrasound and orbital computed tomography. The first round of RT-PCR for the TCR CDR3 was performed with the HTBI primer set and the Qiagen OneStep RT-PCR kit. Most expanded thyroid clonotypes (frequency above 0.001) were also detected in blood, a finding suggesting that blood repertoires may reflect thyroid immune responses. Ophthalmopathy was separated from stable hyperthyroidism by a 13 V-J signature model, with 87.88% sensitivity and roughly 81% specificity obtained in cross-validation and 80%/75% obtained in testing. During validation, the model predicted progression to ophthalmopathy a median of about 5.9 months ahead of onset, with almost 71% sensitivity and 72.22% specificity. To identify distinguishing TCR V-J signatures, a discovery cohort of about 100 patients was used, comprising 43 with Graves' ophthalmopathy and under 60 with stable Graves' hyperthyroidism. Whether ophthalmopathy could be predicted prospectively was tested in an independent validation cohort made up of 18 to 20 hyperthyroidism patients plus 17 patients who later progressed to ophthalmopathy. For training and testing, the approximately 97 patients in the discovery cohort were randomly divided in a 7:3 ratio. In about 6 Graves' hyperthyroidism patients, the study also compared T-cell repertoires from thyroid tissue with T-cell repertoires from blood. Following sampling, methimazole starting at 30 mg daily was given to hyperthyroidism patients, and high-dose intravenous methylprednisolone was given to ophthalmopathy patients. The libraries were constructed in a second round of multiplex PCR and then size-selected and purified. Libraries were sequenced paired-end with 100 bp reads on an Illumina HiSeq2000. SOAPnuke was used to process the raw data, removing reads that contained adapters or uncalled bases, had a mean Phred below 15, or lacked an exact match to the constant primer or identifier. High-quality paired reads were merged with COPE v1.2.5, and unique nucleotide sequences were defined as clonotypes. MiTCR v1.1 was used to align clonotypes to the IMGT TRBV, TRBD and TRBJ reference segments. Only V-J combinations with frequency above 0.0001, covering 99% to 99.2% of repertoires, were analysed. The TCS score was defined as F50 (clonal expansion) divided by E x V (chaos), with BLOSUM62-based TCRdist calculated between CDR3 peptides within each V-J. Welch's t-statistics and random forest reduced roughly 540 V-J features to roughly 13, which were used in a naive Bayes classifier (R e1071). Sample size was not statistically predetermined, and investigators were not blinded to group allocation. According to the paper, TCR Vbeta CDR3 sequencing was carried out on some 130 peripheral blood samples, which came from around 43 ophthalmopathy, around 74 hyperthyroidism and roughly 17 progressor patients.

The chain is assembled from TRBV20-1 and TRBJ2-2; 9 of the junction bases match TRBD2. The receptor's source is a woman in her 50s with Graves disease. Donor details come from another sample of the same person, matched by shared clones. The starting material was peripheral blood mononuclear cells (PBMCs), obtained at new diagnosis, from a patient treated with antithyroid drugs. The CDR3 amino acid sequence is: CSAPREGLTGELFF. The nucleotide sequence is TGCAGTGCTCCGCGGGAGGGCCTCACCGGGGAGCTGTTTTTT.